What follows are 2 T cell receptor beta chains derived from one specimen sequenced in a study of human T cells and chemical hapten exposure. Via MiXCR, TCRdb re-called the RACE reads, giving one row per CDR3 protein. The profile shows around 99,000 distinct CDR3 sequences, around an eighth of them singletons. The time point here: patch test 1, 2 weeks after DPC sensitization. Treatment indicated: therapeutic diphenylcyclopropenone sensitization with weekly scalp DPC. The material sequenced was whole blood, taken in connection with sensitization to the hapten diphenylcyclopropenone (DPC). The source is a woman aged 40 to 50 with alopecia areata. Some clones in this sample may be carry-over from other donors' samples.

The rearrangement joins TRBV19 to TRBJ2-1; the D call may be TRBD1 or TRBD2 (5 bases each). CDR3 length: 16 amino acids. V lost 5 bases and J 0 bases, leaving 14 bases between the germline ends. CDR1 and CDR2 (germline): LNHDA, SQIVND (reference sequence). DNA of the CDR3: TGTGCCAGTAGTCCGACTTGGGGGAGCTCCTACAATGAGCAGTTCTTC. As protein: CASSPTWGSSYNEQFF.

This clonotype has a count of ten or more. The J gene is TRBJ1-6, the V gene TRBV6-6, with a tentative D call TRBD1 (6 bases). There are 14 residues in the CDR3. V shed 6 bases and J shed 4 bases, with 10 bases lying between them. Looked up from germline, CDR1 is MNHNY and CDR2 is SVGAGI (reference sequence). CDR3 in amino acids: CASRPQGYNSPLHF. CDR3 nucleotides: TGTGCCAGCAGGCCACAGGGTTATAATTCACCCCTCCACTTT.